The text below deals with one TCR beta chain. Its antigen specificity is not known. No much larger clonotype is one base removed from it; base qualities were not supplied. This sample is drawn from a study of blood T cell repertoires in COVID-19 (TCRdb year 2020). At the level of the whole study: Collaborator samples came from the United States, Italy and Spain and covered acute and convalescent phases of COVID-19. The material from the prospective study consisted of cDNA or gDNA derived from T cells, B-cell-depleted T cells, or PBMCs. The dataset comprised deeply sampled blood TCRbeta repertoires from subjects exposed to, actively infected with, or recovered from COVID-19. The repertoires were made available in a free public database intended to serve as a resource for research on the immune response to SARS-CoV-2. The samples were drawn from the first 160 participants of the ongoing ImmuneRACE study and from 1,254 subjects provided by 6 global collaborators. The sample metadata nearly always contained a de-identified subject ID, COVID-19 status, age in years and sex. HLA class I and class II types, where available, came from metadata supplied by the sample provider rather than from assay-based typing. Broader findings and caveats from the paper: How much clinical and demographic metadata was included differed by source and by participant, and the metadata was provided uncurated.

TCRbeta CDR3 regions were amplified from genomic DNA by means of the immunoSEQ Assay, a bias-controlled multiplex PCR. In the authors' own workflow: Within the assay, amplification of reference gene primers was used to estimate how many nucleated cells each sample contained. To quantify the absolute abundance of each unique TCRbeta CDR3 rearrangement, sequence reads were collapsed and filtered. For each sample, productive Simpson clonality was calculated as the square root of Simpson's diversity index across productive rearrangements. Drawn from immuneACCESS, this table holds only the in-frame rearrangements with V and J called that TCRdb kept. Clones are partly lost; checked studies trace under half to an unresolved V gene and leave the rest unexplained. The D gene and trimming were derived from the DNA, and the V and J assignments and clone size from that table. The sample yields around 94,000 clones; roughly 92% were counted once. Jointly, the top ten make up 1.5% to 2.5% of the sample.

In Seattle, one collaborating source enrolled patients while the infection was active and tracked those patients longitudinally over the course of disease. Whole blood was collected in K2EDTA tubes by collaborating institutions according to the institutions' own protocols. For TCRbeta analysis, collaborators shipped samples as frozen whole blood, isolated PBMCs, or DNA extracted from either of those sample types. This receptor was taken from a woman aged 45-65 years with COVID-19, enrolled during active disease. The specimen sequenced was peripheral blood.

The DNA sequence reads TGCGCCAGCAGCTTGGAAGGGGGCTTGGGCTACACCTTC. It translates as CASSLEGGLGYTF. Rearrangement joined TRBV5-1 to TRBJ1-2; 7 bases in the junction line up with TRBD1. CDR1 SGHRS and CDR2 YFSETQ are derived from the germline V gene. The CDR3 holds 13 amino acids from the cysteine to the phenylalanine. Solely the CDR3 DNA is kept, with 39 bases framed from the first base. V ends up 0 bases short and J 8 bases short, with an unmatched junction base count of 4.